This TCR beta chain was sequenced for a study of cytomegalovirus exposure and HLA in healthy donors. Clones were read by immunoSEQ multiplex PCR, and TCRdb kept only the in-frame ones, dropping some. The data hold about 160,000 clones, with about four fifths observed a single time. The specimen sequenced was PBMCs. The clonotype originates from a man aged 30 to 39 in good health and CMV-seropositive.

CDR3 DNA sequence: TGTGCCTGGAAGGGCGGGCTCATGCAGTTCTTC. The encoded protein is CAWKGGLMQFF. The J gene is TRBJ2-1, the V gene TRBV30, with D possibly matching TRBD2 (5 bases). This CDR3 is built from 11 residues. Germline V CDR1 and CDR2: GTSNPN, SVGIG (reference sequence). V shed 4 bases and J shed 12 bases, with 13 bases lying between them.